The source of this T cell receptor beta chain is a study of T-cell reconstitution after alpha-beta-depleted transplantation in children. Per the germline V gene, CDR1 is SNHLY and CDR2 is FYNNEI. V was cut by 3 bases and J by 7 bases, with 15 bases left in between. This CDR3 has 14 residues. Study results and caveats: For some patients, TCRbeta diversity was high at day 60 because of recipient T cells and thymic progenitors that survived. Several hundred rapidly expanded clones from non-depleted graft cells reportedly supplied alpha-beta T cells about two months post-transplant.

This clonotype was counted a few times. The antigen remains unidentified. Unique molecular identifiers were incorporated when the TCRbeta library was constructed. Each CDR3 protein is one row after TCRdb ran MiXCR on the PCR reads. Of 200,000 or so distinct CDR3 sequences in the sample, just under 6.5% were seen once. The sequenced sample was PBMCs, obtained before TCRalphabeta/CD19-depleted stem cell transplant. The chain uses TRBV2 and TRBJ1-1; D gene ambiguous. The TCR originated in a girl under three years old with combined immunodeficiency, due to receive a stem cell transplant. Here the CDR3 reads CASSESASLGEAFF. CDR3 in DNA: TGTGCCAGCAGTGAGTCAGCTTCGCTCGGTGAAGCTTTCTTT.